This T cell receptor (beta chain) was identified during a study of shared clonotypes between healthy human individuals. As for this clone: The junction differs from germline at one of its ends, possibly a read error.

This CDR3 contains 14 residues. Per germline, CDR1 MGHRA and CDR2 YSYEKL. TCRdb's copy holds only in-frame clones and misses some; the assay was immunoSEQ multiplex PCR. This table holds 2 million to 2.5 million clones, just over 90% found once. The material sequenced was naive CD4+ T cells from PBMCs. As for subset: CD45RA+ positively selected. This rearrangement joins TRBV4-1 to TRBJ1-2, with 8 bases matching TRBD1. This receptor was obtained from a man between 18 and 35 years old in good health. Some clones in this sample may be carry-over from other donors' samples. Written as DNA, the CDR3 is TGCGCCAGCAGCGAAGACAGGGGAGACTATGGCTACACCTTC. Translating it yields CASSEDRGDYGYTF.